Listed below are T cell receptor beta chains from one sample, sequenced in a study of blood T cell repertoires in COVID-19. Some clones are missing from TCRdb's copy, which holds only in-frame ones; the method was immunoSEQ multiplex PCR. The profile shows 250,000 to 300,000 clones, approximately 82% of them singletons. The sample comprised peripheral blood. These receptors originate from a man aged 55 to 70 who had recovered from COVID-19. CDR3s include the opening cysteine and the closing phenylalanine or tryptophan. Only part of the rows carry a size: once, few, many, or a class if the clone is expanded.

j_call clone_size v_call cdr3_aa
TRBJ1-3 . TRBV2 CASSTRTSGNTIYF
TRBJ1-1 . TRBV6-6 CASSYPRAQGSTEAFF
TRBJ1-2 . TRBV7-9 CASSLAGQGARGYTF
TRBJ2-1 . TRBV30 CAWGGGDNEQFF
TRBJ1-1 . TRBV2 CASSEVGQGTEAFF
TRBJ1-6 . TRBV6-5 CASSMGTVYNSPLHF
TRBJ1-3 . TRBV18 CASSPSTPRGGYF
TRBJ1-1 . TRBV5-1 CASSLVRGRAESFF
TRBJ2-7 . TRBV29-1 CSVAGGSSYEQYF
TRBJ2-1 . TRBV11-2 CASILGQSSSYNEQFF
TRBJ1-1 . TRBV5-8 CASSLTGKTEAFF
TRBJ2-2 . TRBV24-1 CATSDAGTRTGELFF
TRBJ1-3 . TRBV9 CASSVTAGRTPGNTIYF
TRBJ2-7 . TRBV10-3 CAAGQGYEQYF
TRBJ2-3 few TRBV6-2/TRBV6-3 CASSPSGKSTDTQYF
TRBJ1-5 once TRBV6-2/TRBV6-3 CASSDGGIQHF
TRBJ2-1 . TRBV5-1 CASSSGGASYNEQFF
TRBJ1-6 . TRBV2 CASSPTGVGNSPLHF
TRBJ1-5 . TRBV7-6 CASSPGHTGNQPQHF
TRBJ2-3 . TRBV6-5 CASSLAGEISDTQYF
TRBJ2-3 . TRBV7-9 CASSLQGTDTQYF
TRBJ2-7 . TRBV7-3 CASSLSHSSYEQYF
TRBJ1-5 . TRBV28 CASSRRGTGGVSNQPQHF